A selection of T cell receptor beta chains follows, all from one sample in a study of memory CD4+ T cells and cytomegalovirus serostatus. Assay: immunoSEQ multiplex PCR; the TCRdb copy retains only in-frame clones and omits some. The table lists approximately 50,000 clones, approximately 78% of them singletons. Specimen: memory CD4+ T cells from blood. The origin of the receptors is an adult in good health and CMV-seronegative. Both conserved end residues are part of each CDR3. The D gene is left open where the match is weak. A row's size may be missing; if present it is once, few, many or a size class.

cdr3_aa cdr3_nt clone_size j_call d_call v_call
CASSPAAAGGANYGYTF TGTGCCAGCAGCCCCGCCGCTGCAGGGGGCGCTAACTATGGCTACACCTTC NA TRBJ1-2 TRBD1 TRBV7-8
CASSPRGSYGYTF TGTGCCAGCAGTCCGAGGGGTAGCTATGGCTACACCTTC once TRBJ1-2 NA TRBV16
CASSLAGEYEQYF TGCGCCAGCAGCTTGGCGGGAGAGTACGAGCAGTACTTC NA TRBJ2-7 NA TRBV5-1
CASSGTAYEQYF TGTGCCAGCAGTGGGACAGCCTACGAGCAGTACTTC NA TRBJ2-7 NA TRBV2
CASSHASSGPYNEQFF TGTGCCAGCAGCCATGCCTCGAGCGGGCCGTACAATGAGCAGTTCTTC NA TRBJ2-1 NA TRBV14
CASSFERPGTDTQYF TGTGCCAGCAGCTTTGAGCGACCGGGCACAGATACGCAGTATTTT NA TRBJ2-3 NA TRBV7-9
CASRPASLGDTQYF TGTGCCTCAAGGCCGGCCAGCTTGGGGGATACGCAGTATTTT NA TRBJ2-3 NA TRBV19
CASKLSGTGHQPQHF TGTGCCAGCAAACTAAGTGGGACAGGCCATCAGCCCCAGCATTTT NA TRBJ1-5 TRBD1 TRBV28
CASSSLAGESYEQYF TGTGCCAGCAGCTCCCTAGCGGGGGAATCCTACGAGCAGTACTTC NA TRBJ2-7 TRBD2 TRBV7-3
CSVRGETQYF TGCAGTGTGCGGGGAGAGACCCAGTACTTC few TRBJ2-5 NA TRBV20-1
CASSLPPGNTIYF TGTGCCAGCTCCCTGCCGCCTGGAAACACCATATATTTT NA TRBJ1-3 NA TRBV19
CASSERRAERGYTF TGTGCCAGCAGTGAACGTAGGGCGGAAAGAGGCTACACCTTC NA TRBJ1-2 NA TRBV6-1
CASTEIGSTGELFF TGTGCCAGCACAGAAATCGGTAGCACCGGGGAGCTGTTTTTT NA TRBJ2-2 NA TRBV6-4
CASSPRGGYNTGELFF TGTGCCAGCAGCCCCAGGGGCGGATATAACACCGGGGAGCTGTTTTTT NA TRBJ2-2 NA TRBV11-2
CASSYSIFSGVGEQYF TGTGCCAGCAGTTACTCGATATTTAGCGGGGTCGGGGAGCAGTACTTC NA TRBJ2-7 TRBD2 TRBV6-5
CASSSLLETFYNEQFF TGTGCCAGCAGTTCCCTACTAGAAACCTTTTACAATGAGCAGTTCTTC NA TRBJ2-1 NA TRBV27
CASSSDRGRTDTQYF TGTGCCAGCAGCTCGGACAGGGGCAGGACAGATACGCAGTATTTT NA TRBJ2-3 TRBD1 TRBV11-2